These 9 T cell receptor beta chains originate from one sample sequenced in a study of blood T cell repertoires in COVID-19. Sequencing used immunoSEQ multiplex PCR; TCRdb keeps in-frame clones, though not all of them. The sample lists a few hundred thousand clones; around 91% were seen once. Material: PBMCs or T cells enriched from blood (not recorded which). These receptor sequences come from a woman under 30 who had recovered from COVID-19.

The chain links TRBV19 to TRBJ2-1; 10 bases map to TRBD2. Germline CDR1 LNHDA, CDR2 SQIVND (reference sequence). This CDR3 is built from 19 residues. The trim removed 3 bases at V and 0 bases at J, leaving 11 bases unmatched. The CDR3: CASSIFTSGALSSYNEQFF. The CDR3 bases are TGTGCCAGTAGTATTTTTACTAGCGGGGCATTAAGCTCCTACAATGAGCAGTTCTTC.

In nucleotides, the CDR3 is TGTGCCAGCAGCCCCGCTAGCGGGGGGTACACCGGGGAGCTGTTTTTT. Protein product: CASSPASGGYTGELFF. This sequence joins TRBV7-9 and TRBJ2-2, with 11 bases matching TRBD2. The V segment lost 5 bases and the J segment 3 bases; nucleotides outside the gene matches: 5. CDR3 length: 16 residues. Germline CDR1 is SEHNR and CDR2 is FQNEAQ (reference sequence).

This chain links TRBV6-1 with TRBJ2-2; the match to TRBD1 covers 8 bases. Germline CDR1 and CDR2: MNHNS and SASEGT. Unmatched junction bases numbered 1, after V lost 3 bases and J lost 1 base. This CDR3 contains 15 residues. The CDR3 loop reads CASSEDRENTGELFF. The CDR3 nucleotides are TGTGCCAGCAGTGAGGACAGGGAGAACACCGGGGAGCTGTTTTTT.

The rearrangement joins TRBV2 to TRBJ2-3; 10 bases are shared with TRBD1. Germline lookup yields CDR1 SNHLY and CDR2 FYNNEI. The CDR3 spans 15 residues. The ends lost 5 bases at V and 3 bases at J; junction bases unmatched: 5. CDR3 in amino acids: CASSPTGGETDTQYF. CDR3 in DNA: TGTGCCAGCAGTCCGACAGGGGGCGAGACAGATACGCAGTATTTT. Supplemented by reference TRBV2 and TRBJ2-3, the full variable domain reads EPEVTQTPSHQVTQMGQEVILRCVPISNHLYFYWYRQILGQKVEFLVSFYNNEISEKSEIFDDQFSVERPDGSNFTLKIRSTKLEDSAMYFCASSPTGGETDTQYFGPGTRLTVL.

V usage is TRBV28 and J usage is TRBJ2-7; D unresolved. The germline V and J ends were trimmed by 6 bases and 2 bases, with 11 bases remaining between them. The CDR3 runs 13 residues. Germline lookup yields CDR1 MDHEN and CDR2 SYDVKM. DNA of the CDR3: TGTGCCAGCAGATCCCTGAGTCCCTACGAGCAGTACTTC. The encoded protein is CASRSLSPYEQYF.

The chain carries TRBV3-1 (or the pseudogene TRBV3-2) and TRBJ1-1; D perhaps matches TRBD1 (6 bases). Trimming took off 0 bases at V and 1 base at J, with 6 bases between the two ends. Germline values: CDR1 LGHDT, CDR2 YNNKEL (reference sequence). There are 14 residues in the CDR3. DNA of the CDR3: TGTGCCAGCAGCCAAGAACAGGGGAACACTGAAGCTTTCTTT. Translated: CASSQEQGNTEAFF.

The J gene is TRBJ2-5, the V gene TRBV18; TRBD2 is a possible D gene (5 bases). The CDR3 has 13 amino acids. Trimming took off 3 bases at V and 5 bases at J, with 10 bases between the two ends. The V gene's germline CDR1 is KGHSH and CDR2 LQKENI. CDR3 protein: CASSPDLAETQYF. CDR3 bases: TGTGCCAGCTCACCGGACTTGGCCGAGACCCAGTACTTC. Together with reference TRBV18 and TRBJ2-5, the CDR3 gives the full variable domain: NAGVMQNPRHLVRRRGQEARLRCSPMKGHSHVYWYRQLPEEGLKFMVYLQKENIIDESGMPKERFSAEFPKEGPSILRIQQVVRGDSAAYFCASSPDLAETQYFGPGTRLLVL.

V is TRBV28 and J is TRBJ2-7; 7 positions agree with TRBD1. V lost 5 bases, J lost 2 bases, and 6 bases stayed unmatched. This CDR3 contains 14 residues. Germline V gene data show CDR1 as MDHEN and CDR2 as SYDVKM. In DNA form, the CDR3 reads TGTGCCAGCAGTCCTACAGGGGCGCCCTACGAGCAGTACTTC. Translating it yields CASSPTGAPYEQYF. The variable domain in full, completed from reference TRBV28 and TRBJ2-7, reads DVKVTQSSRYLVKRTGEKVFLECVQDMDHENMFWYRQDPGLGLRLIYFSYDVKMKEKGDIPEGYSVSREKKERFSLILESASTNQTSMYLCASSPTGAPYEQYFGPGTRLTVT.

This clone was counted many times. This CDR3 is also generated by other DNA sequences in the sample. This chain uses TRBV5-1 with TRBJ2-2, with 9 bases identical to TRBD2. CDR1 and CDR2 from the germline V gene are SGHRS and YFSETQ. CDR3 length equals 13 residues. V shed 7 bases and J 5 bases; nucleotides not matched to a gene: 3. The CDR3 nucleotides read TGCGCCAGCGGGCTAGCGGGGACCGGGGAGCTGTTTTTT. Protein: CASGLAGTGELFF.